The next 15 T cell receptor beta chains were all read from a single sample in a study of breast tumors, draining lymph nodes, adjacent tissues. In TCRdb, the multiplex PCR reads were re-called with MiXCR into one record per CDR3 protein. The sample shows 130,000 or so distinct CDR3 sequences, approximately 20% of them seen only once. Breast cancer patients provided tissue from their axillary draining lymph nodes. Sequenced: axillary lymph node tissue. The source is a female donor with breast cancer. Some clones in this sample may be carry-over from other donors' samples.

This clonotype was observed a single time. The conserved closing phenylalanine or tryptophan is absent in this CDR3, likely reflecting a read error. The CDR3 loop reads CASSSTSGSSYGQYL. CDR3 in DNA: TGTGCCAGCAGTTCAACTAGCGGGAGCTCCTACGGGCAGTACCTC. V is TRBV6-2 or TRBV6-3 and J is TRBJ2-7; 11 positions agree with TRBD2. The V gene's germline CDR1 is MNHEY and CDR2 SVGEGT. The CDR3 totals 15 residues.

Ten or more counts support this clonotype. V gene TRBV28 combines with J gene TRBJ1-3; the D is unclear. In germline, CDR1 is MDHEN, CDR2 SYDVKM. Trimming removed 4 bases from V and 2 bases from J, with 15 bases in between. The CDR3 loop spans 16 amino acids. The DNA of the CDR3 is TGTGCCAGCAGTTATGGACGAACATTGGCTGGAAACACCATATATTTT. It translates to CASSYGRTLAGNTIYF.

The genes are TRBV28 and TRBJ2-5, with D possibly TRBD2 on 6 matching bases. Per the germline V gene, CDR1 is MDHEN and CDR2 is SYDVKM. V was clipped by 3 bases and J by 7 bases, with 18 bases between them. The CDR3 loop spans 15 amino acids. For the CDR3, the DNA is TGTGCCAGCAGTTTTCCGGGAGCAGGCAAAGGGACCCAGTACTTC. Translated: CASSFPGAGKGTQYF.

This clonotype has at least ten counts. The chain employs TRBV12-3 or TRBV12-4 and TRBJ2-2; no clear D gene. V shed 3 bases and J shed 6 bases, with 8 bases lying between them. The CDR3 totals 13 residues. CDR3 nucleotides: TGTGCCAGCAGTTTCGCGGTTTCCGGGGAGCTGTTTTTT. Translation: CASSFAVSGELFF.

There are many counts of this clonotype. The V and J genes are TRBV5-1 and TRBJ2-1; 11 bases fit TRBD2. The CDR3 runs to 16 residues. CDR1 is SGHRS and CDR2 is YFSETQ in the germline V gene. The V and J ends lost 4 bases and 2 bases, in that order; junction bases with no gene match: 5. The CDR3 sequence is CASSVTTSGTYNEQFF. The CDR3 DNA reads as TGCGCCAGCAGCGTAACGACTAGCGGGACCTACAATGAGCAGTTCTTC.

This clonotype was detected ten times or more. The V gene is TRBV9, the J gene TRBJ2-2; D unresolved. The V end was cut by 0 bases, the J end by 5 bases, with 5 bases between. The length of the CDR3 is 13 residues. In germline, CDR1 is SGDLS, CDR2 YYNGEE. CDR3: CASSVGGTGELFF. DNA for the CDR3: TGTGCCAGCAGCGTAGGTGGGACCGGGGAGCTGTTTTTT. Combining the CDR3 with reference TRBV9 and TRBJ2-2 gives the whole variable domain DSGVTQTPKHLITATGQRVTLRCSPRSGDLSVYWYQQSLDQGLQFLIQYYNGEERAKGNILERFSAQQFPDLHSELNLSSLELGDSALYFCASSVGGTGELFFGEGSRLTVL.

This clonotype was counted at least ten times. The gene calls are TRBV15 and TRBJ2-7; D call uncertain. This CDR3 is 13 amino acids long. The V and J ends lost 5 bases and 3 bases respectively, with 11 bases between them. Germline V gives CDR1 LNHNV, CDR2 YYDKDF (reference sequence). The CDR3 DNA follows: TGTGCCACCAGCCCCGAAAAACACTACGAGCAGTACTTC. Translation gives CATSPEKHYEQYF.

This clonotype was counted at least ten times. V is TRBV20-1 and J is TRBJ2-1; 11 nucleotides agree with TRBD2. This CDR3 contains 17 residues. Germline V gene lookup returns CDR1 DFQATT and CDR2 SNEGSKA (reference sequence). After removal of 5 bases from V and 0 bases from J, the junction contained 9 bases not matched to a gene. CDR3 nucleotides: TGCAGTGCTTCCGCCGCGGGACTAGCGGCCTCCTACAATGAGCAGTTCTTC. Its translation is CSASAAGLAASYNEQFF.

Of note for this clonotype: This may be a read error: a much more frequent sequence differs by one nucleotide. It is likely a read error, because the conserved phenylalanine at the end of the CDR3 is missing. The CDR3 sequence: CASSPAHRDRASNQPQHL. CDR3 DNA sequence: TGTGCCAGCAGCCCCGCCCACCGGGACAGGGCCAGCAATCAGCCCCAGCATTTG. The chain is built from TRBV5-8 and TRBJ1-5, with 9 bases matching TRBD1. The germline CDR1 and CDR2 sequences are SGHTS and YDEGEE. This CDR3 is 18 amino acids long. The V and J ends lost 4 bases and 1 base, in that order; junction bases with no gene match: 12.

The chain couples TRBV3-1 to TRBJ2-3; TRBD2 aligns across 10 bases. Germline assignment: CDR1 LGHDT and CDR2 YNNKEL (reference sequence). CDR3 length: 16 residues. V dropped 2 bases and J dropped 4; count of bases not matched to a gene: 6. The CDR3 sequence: CASSQLAGAGADTQYF. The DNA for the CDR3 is TGTGCCAGCAGCCAACTAGCGGGAGCAGGGGCAGATACGCAGTATTTT.

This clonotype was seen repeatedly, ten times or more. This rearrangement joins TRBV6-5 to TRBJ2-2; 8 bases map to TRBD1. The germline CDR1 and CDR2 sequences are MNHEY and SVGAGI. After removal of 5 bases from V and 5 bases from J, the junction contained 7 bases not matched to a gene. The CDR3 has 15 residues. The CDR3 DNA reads TGTGCCAGCAGTCAAACAGGGGGTCGTACCGGGGAGCTGTTTTTT. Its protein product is CASSQTGGRTGELFF.

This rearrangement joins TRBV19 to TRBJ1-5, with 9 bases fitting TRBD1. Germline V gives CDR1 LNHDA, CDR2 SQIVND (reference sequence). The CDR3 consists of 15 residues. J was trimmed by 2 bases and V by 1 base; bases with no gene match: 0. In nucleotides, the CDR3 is TGTGCCAGTAGTATAGGACAGGGGGGCAATCAGCCCCAGCATTTT. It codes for CASSIGQGGNQPQHF.

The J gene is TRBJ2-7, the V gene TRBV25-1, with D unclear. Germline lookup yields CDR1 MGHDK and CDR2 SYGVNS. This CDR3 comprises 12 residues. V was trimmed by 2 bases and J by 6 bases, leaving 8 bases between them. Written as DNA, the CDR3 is TGTGCCAGCAGTGAAGGGTCTGGCGAGCAGTACTTC. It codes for CASSEGSGEQYF.

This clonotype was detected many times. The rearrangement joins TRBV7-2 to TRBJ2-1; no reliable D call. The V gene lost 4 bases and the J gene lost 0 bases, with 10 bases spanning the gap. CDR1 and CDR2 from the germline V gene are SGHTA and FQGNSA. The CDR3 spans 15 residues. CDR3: CASSSSWSSYNEQFF. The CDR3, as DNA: TGTGCCAGCAGCTCAAGCTGGAGCTCCTACAATGAGCAGTTCTTC.

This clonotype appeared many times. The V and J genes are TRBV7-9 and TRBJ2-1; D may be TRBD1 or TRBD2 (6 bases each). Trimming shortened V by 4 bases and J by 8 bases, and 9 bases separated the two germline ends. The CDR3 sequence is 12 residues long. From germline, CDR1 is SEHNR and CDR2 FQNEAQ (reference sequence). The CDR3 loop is CASSSGEDEQFF. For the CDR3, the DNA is TGTGCCAGCAGCTCAGGGGAGGATGAGCAGTTCTTC.